This TCR beta chain was sequenced in a study of T cells after somatic rescue of genetic block (TCRdb year 2020). A note on the overall study: What the study looked at was long-term robustness, specifically in a T-cell system that came about through somatic rescue of a genetic block in T-cell development.

V has 2 bases trimmed and J has 3 bases trimmed; junction bases matching no gene number 4. The CDR3 measures 15 amino acids from cysteine to phenylalanine. Only the CDR3 part of the read is kept: 45 bases, read in frame from the first base. CDR1 and CDR2, looked up from the germline V gene (reference sequence), are LNHDA and SQIVND. About this clone: Which antigen it targets is not known. Qualities for individual bases were not recorded, and no much larger clone is one base off.

Receptor libraries were prepared by the immunoSEQ multiplex PCR assay. TCRdb obtained this table from immuneACCESS and retained in-frame rearrangements with V and J assigned. These tables miss some clones; where compared with another copy, unresolved V genes account for less than half of the shortfall, and the remainder is unexplained. This sample comprises over 12,000 clones, around three quarters of them detected only once. The ten most abundant clones make up more than 13% of the sample. The TCR sequence derives from a boy aged 10-17 years. The chain is assembled from TRBV19 and TRBJ2-1, with 7 bases aligning to TRBD2. The sample consisted of peripheral blood mononuclear cells (PBMCs). The nucleotide sequence is given as TGTGCCAGTAGTATACAAGCGGGGCTCTACAATGAGCAGTTCTTC. Its protein is CASSIQAGLYNEQFF.